Below, 30 T cell receptor beta chains from the same sample are listed, as sequenced in a study of cytomegalovirus exposure and HLA in healthy donors. Researchers ran the PCR with 60 Vbeta and 13 Jbeta primers. The protocol was immunoSEQ multiplex PCR, while the TCRdb copy is restricted to in-frame clones and leaves out a portion. This sample's table has about 130,000 clones. Sequenced material: PBMCs. All receptors derive from a woman between 40 and 55 years old in good health and CMV-seropositive.

The rearrangement uses TRBV5-1 and TRBJ1-5; 8 bases line up with TRBD1. V lost 0 bases, J lost 4 bases, and 3 bases stayed unmatched. Germline CDR1 SGHRS, CDR2 YFSETQ. The CDR3 spans 15 residues. CDR3 sequence (DNA): TGCGCCAGCAGCTTGGACGGGACAGGAAATCAGCCCCAGCATTTT. Encoded protein: CASSLDGTGNQPQHF.

The J gene is TRBJ2-5, the V gene TRBV2; 9 nucleotides agree with TRBD1. Trimming removed 6 bases from V and 7 bases from J; junction bases left unmatched: 6. CDR1 and CDR2 (germline): SNHLY, FYNNEI. The CDR3 is made up of 13 amino acids. CDR3 protein: CASSLGQGVTQYF. The CDR3 nucleotides read TGTGCCAGCAGCCTGGGACAGGGAGTGACCCAGTACTTC.

This sequence joins TRBV4-1 and TRBJ2-7; 10 positions agree with TRBD1. The CDR3 is made up of 14 amino acids. V shed 3 bases and J 3 bases; nucleotides not matched to a gene: 2. Germline CDR1 is MGHRA and CDR2 is YSYEKL. Written as DNA, the CDR3 is TGCGCCAGCAGCCAGTGGGACAGGGGCTACGAGCAGTACTTC. Translation gives CASSQWDRGYEQYF.

J is TRBJ1-1 and V is TRBV7-2; possible D gene TRBD1, 5 bases. Trimming took 1 base from V and 1 from J, leaving 10 bases between them. Germline lookup yields CDR1 SGHTA and CDR2 FQGNSA. The CDR3 totals 15 residues. The CDR3, as DNA: TGTGCCAGCAGCTTAGTTCAGACAGCGAACACTGAAGCTTTCTTT. The encoded protein is CASSLVQTANTEAFF.

The V and J genes are TRBV19 and TRBJ2-1; 7 bases fit TRBD1. Germline loops: CDR1 LNHDA, CDR2 SQIVND (reference sequence). The CDR3 is 15 residues long. The V and J ends lost 4 bases and 6 bases, in that order; junction bases with no gene match: 9. CDR3 loop: CASSTDRESGNEQFF. Written as DNA, the CDR3 is TGTGCCAGTAGTACCGACAGGGAGTCGGGCAATGAGCAGTTCTTC.

J is TRBJ1-2 and V is TRBV29-1, with 8 positions matching TRBD1. CDR1 is SQVTM and CDR2 is ANQGSEA in the germline V gene. V gave up 4 bases and J gave up 0 bases; unmatched junction bases: 7. The CDR3 spans 15 residues. The CDR3 nucleotides are TGCAGCGTTGTAGACAGGGGAATTGCTAACTATGGCTACACCTTC. Translation: CSVVDRGIANYGYTF.

Here the CDR3 DNA reads TGTGCCAGCAGCTCGGGGACAGGGATCTTCACAGATACGCAGTATTTT. The encoded protein is CASSSGTGIFTDTQYF. This sequence joins TRBV7-8 and TRBJ2-3; 9 bases map to TRBD1. Unmatched junction bases numbered 7, after V lost 4 bases and J lost 2 bases. CDR3 length: 16 amino acids. The V gene's germline CDR1 is SGHVS and CDR2 FQNEAQ.

The chain recombines TRBV5-6 with TRBJ2-3; no definite D call. The germline V gene has CDR1 SGHDT and CDR2 YYEEEE. This CDR3 is built from 15 residues. Trimming pared 4 bases from V and 1 base from J, leaving 13 bases between. CDR3 protein: CASSRSPTGTDTQYF. In DNA, the CDR3 is TGTGCCAGCAGCCGTTCGCCTACTGGCACAGATACGCAGTATTTT. Together with reference TRBV5-6 and TRBJ2-3, the CDR3 gives the full variable domain: DAGVTQSPTHLIKTRGQQVTLRCSPKSGHDTVSWYQQALGQGPQFIFQYYEEEERQRGNFPDRFSGHQFPNYSSELNVNALLLGDSALYLCASSRSPTGTDTQYFGPGTRLTVL.

This chain connects TRBV14 to TRBJ2-7, with 11 bases lining up with TRBD1. The CDR3 totals 15 residues. CDR1 and CDR2 from the germline V gene are SGHDN and FVKESK. V lost 4 bases to trimming and J lost 3 bases; unmatched junction nucleotides: 5. The CDR3 loop is CASSRPGQGVYEQYF. CDR3 bases: TGTGCCAGCAGCCGCCCGGGACAGGGGGTCTACGAGCAGTACTTC.

A word on this clone: One junction end disagrees with the germline gene, perhaps due to a read error. The sample carries other DNA sequences with the same CDR3. The rearrangement uses TRBV6-5 and TRBJ1-5; tentatively, D is TRBD1 (5 bases). The length of the CDR3 is 15 residues. The germline gives CDR1 MNHEY, CDR2 SVGAGI. CDR3 sequence (DNA): TGTGCCAGCAGTCCCGACAGACCCATCAATCAGCCTCAGCATTTT. It specifies CASSPDRPINQPQHF.

The chain has TRBV28 and TRBJ2-7; tentatively, D is TRBD2 (5 bases). This CDR3 region has 15 residues. CDR1 MDHEN and CDR2 SYDVKM come from the germline V gene. V was clipped by 5 bases and J by 5 bases, with 19 bases between them. The CDR3 protein is CASSPPGWELHEQYF. As DNA, the CDR3 is TGTGCCAGCAGTCCCCCTGGGTGGGAGCTGCACGAGCAGTACTTC.

The chain joins TRBV5-1 to TRBJ2-3; 10 nucleotides align to TRBD1. Per germline, CDR1 SGHRS and CDR2 YFSETQ. The junction had 16 bases not matched to a gene; V was cut back by 3 bases and J by 3 bases. CDR3 length: 19 amino acids. In DNA, the CDR3 is TGCGCCAGCAGCTATTACGGGACAGGGGACGTTGTTGGTACAGATACGCAGTATTTT. Amino acid sequence: CASSYYGTGDVVGTDTQYF.

The chain carries TRBV28 and TRBJ1-1; D may be TRBD1 (5 bases). There are 15 residues in the CDR3. The germline V gene has CDR1 MDHEN and CDR2 SYDVKM. The germline V and J ends were trimmed by 7 bases and 7 bases, with 22 bases remaining between them. This CDR3 is CASTPGGNVRGEAFF. The CDR3 DNA is TGTGCCAGCACTCCCGGGGGGAATGTTCGGGGTGAAGCTTTCTTT.

The J gene is TRBJ1-3, the V gene TRBV6-4, with a possible D match to TRBD1 (5 bases). V lost 2 bases to trimming and J lost 0 bases, with 17 bases between them. CDR1 and CDR2 from the germline V gene are MRHNA and SNTAGT. The CDR3 is made up of 18 amino acids. CDR3 sequence: CASSDPVTALISGNTIYF. In DNA, the CDR3 is TGTGCCAGCAGTGACCCGGTGACAGCCCTAATCTCTGGAAACACCATATATTTT.

The chain employs TRBV13 and TRBJ2-3; TRBD2 agrees at 12 bases. CDR1 is PRHDT, CDR2 FYEKMQ, per germline (reference sequence). V was clipped by 0 bases and J by 14 bases; unmatched bases: 9. The CDR3 loop spans 15 amino acids. Here the CDR3 reads CASSLGATSGSGGYF. In DNA form, the CDR3 reads TGTGCCAGCAGCTTAGGGGCGACTAGCGGGAGTGGAGGGTATTTT.

The V gene is TRBV14, the J gene TRBJ2-7; D possibly corresponds to TRBD1 (6 bases). CDR1 is SGHDN and CDR2 is FVKESK in the germline V gene. V was shortened by 1 base and J by 2 bases, with 9 bases between the two germline ends. CDR3 size: 14 residues. This chain's CDR3 is CASSQVQGPYEQYF. CDR3 DNA sequence: TGTGCCAGCAGCCAAGTTCAGGGGCCCTACGAGCAGTACTTC.

The gene calls are TRBV9 and TRBJ2-1, with TRBD2 matching 14 bases. The CDR3 contains 17 residues. The germline gives CDR1 SGDLS, CDR2 YYNGEE. After removal of 1 base from V and 3 bases from J, the junction contained 3 bases not matched to a gene. CDR3 region: CASSVRTSGRNYNEQFF. The CDR3 DNA follows: TGTGCCAGCAGCGTACGGACTAGCGGGAGGAACTACAATGAGCAGTTCTTC.

V gene TRBV5-7 combines with J gene TRBJ2-3, with 12 bases lining up with TRBD1. TRBV5-7 belongs to the ORF category, with a function that is uncertain. The length of the CDR3 is 18 residues. Germline trimming cut 4 bases from V and 0 bases from J; bases unmatched to any gene: 9. The CDR3 loop reads CASSRMGQGAGSTDTQYF. CDR3 nucleotides: TGTGCCAGCAGCAGGATGGGACAGGGGGCGGGTAGCACAGATACGCAGTATTTT.

The chain is built from TRBV18 and TRBJ1-1; D is undetermined. In germline, CDR1 is KGHSH, CDR2 LQKENI. The CDR3 is made up of 13 amino acids. Trimming removed 3 bases from V and 2 bases from J, with 7 bases in between. This chain's CDR3 is CASSPIINTEAFF. DNA of the CDR3: TGTGCCAGCTCACCTATAATCAACACTGAAGCTTTCTTT.

The chain recombines TRBV11-3 with TRBJ2-1; TRBD1 is a possible D gene (6 bases). The CDR3 length is 15 residues. V was cut by 1 base and J by 6 bases, with 13 bases left in between. Germline V gene data show CDR1 as SGHNT and CDR2 as YENEEA. CDR3 bases: TGTGCCAGCAGCTTAGCGGCTGGACAGAGCAATGAGCAGTTCTTC. It yields the protein CASSLAAGQSNEQFF.

V usage is TRBV5-4 and J usage is TRBJ2-1; TRBD1 matches at 7 bases. V gave up 0 bases and J gave up 12 bases; unmatched junction bases: 6. CDR3 length: 13 residues. Germline V gene lookup returns CDR1 SGHNT and CDR2 YYREEE (reference sequence). The CDR3 spells CASSLDRGRGQFF. CDR3 nucleotides: TGTGCCAGCAGCTTGGACAGGGGACGGGGGCAGTTCTTC.

V gene TRBV25-1 combines with J gene TRBJ2-1, with D tentatively TRBD2 (6 bases). Germline-derived CDR1 and CDR2 are MGHDK and SYGVNS. CDR3 length equals 14 residues. Trimming shortened V by 4 bases and J by 7 bases, and 14 bases separated the two germline ends. The CDR3 region has the DNA TGTGCCAGCAGTGGACTAGTCGGGTGGAATGAGCAGTTCTTC. Its protein product is CASSGLVGWNEQFF.

V usage is TRBV5-1 and J usage is TRBJ1-2; 8 nucleotides line up with TRBD1. The CDR3 contains 15 residues. The germline gives CDR1 SGHRS, CDR2 YFSETQ. With V trimmed by 3 bases and J by 4 bases, 8 bases remained unmatched. The CDR3 protein is CASSSTQGASYGYTF. CDR3 sequence (DNA): TGCGCCAGCAGCTCCACTCAGGGGGCAAGCTATGGCTACACCTTC.

This rearrangement joins TRBV28 to TRBJ2-1; D perhaps matches TRBD1 (5 bases). With 6 bases removed from V and 8 bases from J, the gap between germline ends came to 8 bases. The germline V gene has CDR1 MDHEN and CDR2 SYDVKM. The CDR3 extends over 11 amino acids. Here the CDR3 DNA reads TGTGCCAGCAGCCTCAGGGATGAGCAGTTCTTC. Encoded protein: CASSLRDEQFF.

The J gene is TRBJ1-1, the V gene TRBV6-4, with D hard to call. The CDR3 is 14 residues long. CDR1 MRHNA and CDR2 SNTAGT come from the germline V gene. Trimming took 7 bases from V and 7 from J, leaving 19 bases between them. The CDR3 reads CASIYWTGNYEAFF. The DNA of the CDR3 is TGTGCCAGCATCTACTGGACGGGAAACTATGAAGCTTTCTTT.

The chain is built from TRBV6-1 and TRBJ2-2; 7 nucleotides agree with TRBD2. The CDR3 has 16 amino acids. The V and J ends lost 6 bases and 0 bases, in that order; junction bases with no gene match: 7. Germline-derived CDR1 and CDR2 are MNHNS and SASEGT. In DNA form, the CDR3 reads TGTGCCAGCAGGGAACGGGAGGTCCCGAACACCGGGGAGCTGTTTTTT. Its translation is CASREREVPNTGELFF.

J is TRBJ2-7 and V is TRBV19; 8 bases agree with TRBD1. Germline V gene data show CDR1 as LNHDA and CDR2 as SQIVND (reference sequence). The CDR3 loop spans 15 amino acids. The trim removed 5 bases at V and 0 bases at J, leaving 6 bases unmatched. For the CDR3, the DNA is TGTGCCAGTAGTGGACAGGGCCTAAGCTCCTACGAGCAGTACTTC. Translation: CASSGQGLSSYEQYF.

The chain joins TRBV20-1 to TRBJ2-5; D unresolved. The CDR3 runs to 11 residues. Trimming took 1 base from V and 5 from J, leaving 5 bases between them. The germline V gene has CDR1 DFQATT and CDR2 SNEGSKA (reference sequence). CDR3 protein: CSARGRETQYF. In DNA form, the CDR3 reads TGCAGTGCTAGAGGGCGGGAGACCCAGTACTTC.

J is TRBJ1-4 and V is TRBV6-6; a possible D gene is TRBD1 (5 bases). Deletions cut 0 bases from V and 5 bases from J, with 7 bases between. The germline gives CDR1 MNHNY, CDR2 SVGAGI (reference sequence). CDR3 length equals 14 residues. As DNA, the CDR3 is TGTGCCAGCAGTTACTCGGGGGGGAATGAAAAACTGTTTTTT. Translating gives CASSYSGGNEKLFF.

The DNA of the CDR3 is TGTGCCAGCAGTCCGGGACAAGGAGCAAGAGGCTACACCTTC. It encodes CASSPGQGARGYTF. V is TRBV2 and J is TRBJ1-2, with D tentatively TRBD1 (6 bases). Trimming removed 5 bases from V and 8 bases from J, with 18 bases in between. Germline V gene sequence: CDR1 SNHLY, CDR2 FYNNEI. The CDR3 totals 14 residues.